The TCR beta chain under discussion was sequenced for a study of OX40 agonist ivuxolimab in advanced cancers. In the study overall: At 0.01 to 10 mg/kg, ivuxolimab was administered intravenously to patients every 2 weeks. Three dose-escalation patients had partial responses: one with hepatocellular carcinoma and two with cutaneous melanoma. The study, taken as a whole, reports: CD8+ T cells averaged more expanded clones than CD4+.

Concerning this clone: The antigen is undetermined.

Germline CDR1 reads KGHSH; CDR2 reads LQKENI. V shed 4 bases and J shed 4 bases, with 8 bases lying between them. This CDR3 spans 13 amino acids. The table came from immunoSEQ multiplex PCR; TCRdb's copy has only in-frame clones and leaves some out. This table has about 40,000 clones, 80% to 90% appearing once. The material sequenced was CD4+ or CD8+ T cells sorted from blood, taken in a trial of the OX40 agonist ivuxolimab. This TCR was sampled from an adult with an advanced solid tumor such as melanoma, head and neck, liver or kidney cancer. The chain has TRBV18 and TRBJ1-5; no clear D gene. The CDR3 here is CASSQDLNQPQHF. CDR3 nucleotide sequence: TGTGCCAGCTCACAGGACTTGAATCAGCCCCAGCATTTT.